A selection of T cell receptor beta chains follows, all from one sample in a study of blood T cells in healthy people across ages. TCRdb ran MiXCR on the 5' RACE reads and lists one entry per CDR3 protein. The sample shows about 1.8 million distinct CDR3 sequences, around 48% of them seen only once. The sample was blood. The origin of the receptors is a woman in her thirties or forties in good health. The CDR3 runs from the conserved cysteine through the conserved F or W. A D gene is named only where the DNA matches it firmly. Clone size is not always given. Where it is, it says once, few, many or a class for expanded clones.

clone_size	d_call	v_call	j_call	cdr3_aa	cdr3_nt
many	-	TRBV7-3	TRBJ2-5	CASSRYRGETQYF	TGTGCCAGCAGCCGATATAGGGGGGAGACCCAGTACTTC
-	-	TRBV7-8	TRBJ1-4	CASSPGPYNEKLFF	TGTGCCAGCAGCCCGGGACCGTATAATGAAAAACTGTTTTTT
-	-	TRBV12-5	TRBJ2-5	CASGLGDGKETQYF	TGTGCTAGTGGTTTGGGGGACGGGAAAGAGACCCAGTACTTC
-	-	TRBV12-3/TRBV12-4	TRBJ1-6	CASSWLEGPNSPLHF	TGTGCCAGCAGTTGGCTTGAGGGCCCAAATTCACCCCTCCACTTT
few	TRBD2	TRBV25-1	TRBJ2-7	CASRTSGGPAYEQYF	TGTGCCAGCCGGACTAGCGGGGGGCCTGCCTACGAGCAGTACTTC
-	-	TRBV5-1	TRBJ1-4	CASSFSSSEKLFF	TGCGCCAGCAGCTTTTCAAGTTCTGAAAAACTGTTTTTT
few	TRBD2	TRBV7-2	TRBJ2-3	CASHRLAGGRTDTQYF	TGTGCCAGCCACCGACTAGCGGGGGGGAGGACAGATACGCAGTATTTT
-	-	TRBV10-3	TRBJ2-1	CAISDFIGTTDMGHSYNEQFF	TGTGCCATCAGTGACTTCATCGGGACTACCGACATGGGACACTCCTACAATGAGCAGTTCTTC
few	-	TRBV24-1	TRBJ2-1	CATSDPGGPDEQFF	TGTGCCACCAGTGACCCCGGGGGACCGGATGAGCAGTTCTTC
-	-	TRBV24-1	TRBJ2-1	CAVNRGYPYNEQFF	TGTGCCGTCAACCGGGGGTATCCCTACAATGAGCAGTTCTTC
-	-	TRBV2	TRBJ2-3	CASSEAVIRPGRGDTQYF	TGTGCCAGCAGTGAAGCGGTCATCCGGCCAGGGAGAGGGGATACGCAGTATTTT
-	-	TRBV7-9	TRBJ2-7	CASSLGGPGAYEQYF	TGTGCCAGCAGCTTAGGGGGCCCAGGGGCCTACGAGCAGTACTTC
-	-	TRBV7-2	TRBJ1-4	CASSSGTAGRTNEKLFF	TGTGCCAGCAGCTCTGGTACGGCGGGGCGGACTAATGAAAAACTGTTTTTT
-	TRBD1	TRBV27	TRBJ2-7	CASSRRQGSRVEQYF	TGTGCCAGCAGTAGACGACAGGGGTCGAGAGTCGAGCAGTACTTC
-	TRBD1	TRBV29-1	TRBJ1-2	CSGYLTGNGYTF	TGCAGCGGCTACCTGACAGGGAATGGCTACACCTTC
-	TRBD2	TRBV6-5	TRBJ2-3	CASNPGLAGAADTQYF	TGTGCCAGCAATCCCGGACTAGCGGGGGCGGCAGATACGCAGTATTTT
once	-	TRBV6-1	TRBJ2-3	CASSQPGTLTDTQYF	TGTGCCAGCAGCCAACCGGGAACCCTCACAGATACGCAGTATTTT
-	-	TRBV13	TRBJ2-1	CASSLAGGHLDEQFF	TGTGCCAGCAGCTTAGCGGGGGGCCACCTAGACGAGCAGTTCTTC
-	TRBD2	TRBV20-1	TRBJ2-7	CSARPAGGYEQYF	TGCAGTGCTAGACCAGCGGGGGGCTACGAGCAGTACTTC
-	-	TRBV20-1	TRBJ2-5	CSARRVPGQETQYF	TGCAGTGCTAGAAGGGTCCCGGGCCAAGAGACCCAGTACTTC
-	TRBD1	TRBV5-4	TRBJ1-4	CASSTNQGALDEKLFF	TGTGCCAGCAGCACTAATCAGGGGGCGCTGGATGAAAAACTGTTTTTT
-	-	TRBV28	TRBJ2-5	CASSPTSTGLGETQYF	TGTGCCAGCAGTCCAACATCGACAGGCTTAGGAGAGACCCAGTACTTC
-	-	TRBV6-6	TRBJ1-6	CASTAMTYNSPLHF	TGTGCCAGCACTGCGATGACCTATAATTCACCCCTCCACTTT
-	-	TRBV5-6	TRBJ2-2	CASTHRQGNTGELFF	TGTGCCAGCACCCATCGGCAGGGAAACACCGGGGAGCTGTTTTTT
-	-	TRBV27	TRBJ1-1	CASSLSRRERNTEAFF	TGTGCCAGCAGTTTATCGCGGAGGGAAAGGAACACTGAAGCTTTCTTT
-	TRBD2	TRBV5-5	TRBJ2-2	CASGLGGTSNTGELFF	TGTGCCAGCGGCCTGGGGGGGACCTCGAACACCGGGGAGCTGTTTTTT
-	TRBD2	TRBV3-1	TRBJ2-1	CASSHSNLGLAGGNEQFF	TGTGCCAGCAGCCACTCTAATCTAGGACTAGCGGGGGGCAATGAGCAGTTCTTC
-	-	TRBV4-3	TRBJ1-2	CASSQEPQLYGYTF	TGCGCCAGCAGCCAAGAGCCACAGCTATATGGCTACACCTTC
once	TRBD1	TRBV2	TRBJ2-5	CASRHSRGPETQYF	TGTGCCAGCAGGCATAGCAGGGGGCCAGAGACCCAGTACTTC
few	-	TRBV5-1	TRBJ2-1	CASSLEWGVDEQFF	TGCGCCAGCAGCTTGGAATGGGGGGTCGATGAGCAGTTCTTC
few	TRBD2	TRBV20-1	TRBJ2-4	CSAREGRGSGVGMDIQYF	TGCAGTGCTAGAGAAGGACGGGGTAGCGGGGTTGGGATGGACATTCAGTACTTC
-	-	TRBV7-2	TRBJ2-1	CASRAGAYNEQFF	TGTGCCAGCAGGGCGGGGGCATACAATGAGCAGTTCTTC
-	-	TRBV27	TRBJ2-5	CASSDATNQGTQYF	TGTGCCAGCAGTGATGCGACGAACCAGGGGACCCAGTACTTC
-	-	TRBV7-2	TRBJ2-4	CASSLRDSKNIQYF	TGTGCCAGCAGCCTACGGGACTCCAAAAACATTCAGTACTTC
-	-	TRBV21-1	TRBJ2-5	CASSKSGQGVDSGETQYF	TGTGCCAGCAGCAAATCCGGACAGGGGGTTGATTCGGGCGAGACCCAGTACTTC
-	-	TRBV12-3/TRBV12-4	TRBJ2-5	CASYGHFSETQYF	TGTGCCAGCTACGGACATTTTTCTGAGACCCAGTACTTC
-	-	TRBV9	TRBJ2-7	CASSSGGGAEEQYF	TGTGCCAGCAGTAGTGGTGGGGGGGCCGAAGAGCAGTACTTC
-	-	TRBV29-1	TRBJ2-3	CSVTDSTDTQYF	TGCAGCGTCACGGACAGCACAGATACGCAGTATTTT
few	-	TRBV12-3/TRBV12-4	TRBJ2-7	CASSLHGQSSSYEQYF	TGTGCCAGCAGTTTACACGGACAGTCCAGCTCCTACGAGCAGTACTTC
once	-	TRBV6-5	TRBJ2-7	CASRGRGEYEQYF	TGTGCCAGCAGGGGGCGGGGAGAATACGAGCAGTACTTC
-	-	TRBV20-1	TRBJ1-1	CSSQGQGLAEAFF	TGCAGTTCTCAGGGGCAGGGGTTAGCTGAAGCTTTCTTT
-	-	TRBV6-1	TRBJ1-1	CASLGRGLGTEAFF	TGTGCCAGCCTAGGACGGGGTTTGGGCACTGAAGCTTTCTTT
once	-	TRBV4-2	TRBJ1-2	CASSQDVTLDPCGYTF	TGTGCCAGCAGCCAAGATGTGACCTTAGACCCCTGTGGCTACACCTTC
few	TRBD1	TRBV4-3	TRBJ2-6	CASSRARQGPLTF	TGCGCCAGCAGCCGCGCACGACAGGGTCCCCTGACTTTC
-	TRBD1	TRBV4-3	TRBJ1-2	CASSPEAGGAHGYTF	TGCGCCAGCAGCCCGGAAGCAGGGGGGGCGCATGGCTACACCTTC
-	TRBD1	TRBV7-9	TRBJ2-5	CASSQGQDRETQYF	TGTGCCAGCAGCCAAGGACAGGACCGGGAGACCCAGTACTTC
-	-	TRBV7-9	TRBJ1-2	CASSKGFGNYGYTF	TGTGCCAGCAGCAAAGGTTTCGGCAACTATGGCTACACCTTC
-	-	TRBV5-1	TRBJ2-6	CASTYAGTAVSGANVLTF	TGCGCCAGCACCTACGCCGGGACGGCCGTTTCTGGGGCCAACGTCCTGACTTTC